The 27 T cell receptor beta chains below come from one sample, sequenced in a study of glioma-infiltrating T cells. The iRepertoire nested amplicon-rescue multiplex PCR amplified TCR alpha and beta CDR3s from RNA. TCRdb fed the multiplex PCR reads into MiXCR, producing one record per CDR3 protein. The sample includes approximately 140,000 distinct CDR3 sequences, about 25% of them seen just once. The sample taken for sequencing was glioma tissue, nonneoplastic brain tissue, or PBMCs (not recorded which). These receptors originate from a human donor with low-grade glioma or glioblastoma, undergoing nonglioma brain surgery, or in good health (not recorded which).

This clonotype appeared a few times. The chain's CDR3 is CASSDYPDQPQHF. CDR3 bases: TGTGCCAGCAGTGACTACCCCGACCAGCCCCAGCATTTT. The chain links TRBV6-4 to TRBJ1-5; no clear D. Germline values: CDR1 MRHNA, CDR2 SNTAGT. CDR3 size: 13 residues. V shed 1 base and J shed 7 bases, with 8 bases lying between them.

This clonotype was counted many times. This chain uses TRBV7-6 with TRBJ2-1; 10 bases align to TRBD2. The CDR3 extends over 18 amino acids. With V trimmed by 5 bases and J by 0 bases, 10 bases remained unmatched. Germline V gene data show CDR1 as SGHVS and CDR2 as FNYEAQ. This chain's CDR3 is CASSARTSGFSSYNEQFF. In nucleotides, the CDR3 is TGTGCCAGCAGCGCAAGGACTAGCGGTTTCAGCTCCTACAATGAGCAGTTCTTC.

The V and J genes are TRBV9 and TRBJ2-5, with unresolved D. Germline V lookup: CDR1 SGDLS, CDR2 YYNGEE. Trimming cost V 4 bases and J 5 bases, with 18 bases left between them. The CDR3 totals 15 residues. CDR3 sequence: CASSPRGPTGETQYF. CDR3 DNA: TGTGCCAGCAGCCCCCGTGGGCCGACCGGGGAGACCCAGTACTTC.

There are many counts of this clonotype. The chain uses TRBV27 and TRBJ2-3; D remains ambiguous. The CDR3 runs 15 residues. CDR1 and CDR2 from the germline V gene are MNHEY and SMNVEV (reference sequence). The V end lost 1 base, the J end lost 6 bases, and 14 bases lay between the germline ends. CDR3 DNA: TGTGCCAGCAGTTTATTCGGGCAAAAGATGGATACGCAGTATTTT. Protein product: CASSLFGQKMDTQYF.

This clonotype has ten or more counts. The chain is built from TRBV15 and TRBJ1-5; the D is unclear. V was trimmed by 0 bases and J by 11 bases, leaving 11 bases between them. Germline CDR1 reads LNHNV; CDR2 reads YYDKDF (reference sequence). CDR3 size: 13 residues. CDR3 amino acids: CATSRDRASTQHF. In DNA, the CDR3 is TGTGCCACCAGCAGAGATCGGGCCAGTACCCAGCATTTT.

The chain links TRBV5-1 to TRBJ2-1; 8 nucleotides agree with TRBD1. V was clipped by 0 bases and J by 6 bases; unmatched bases: 11. The CDR3 consists of 17 residues. Germline lookup yields CDR1 SGHRS and CDR2 YFSETQ. The DNA of the CDR3 is TGCGCCAGCAGCTTGGCCCGACAGGGGAAAAGCGGCAATGAGCAGTTCTTC. It yields the protein CASSLARQGKSGNEQFF.

The rearrangement joins TRBV2 to TRBJ1-2, with TRBD1 identical over 9 bases. CDR1 is SNHLY, CDR2 FYNNEI, per germline. CDR3 length: 13 amino acids. V lost 6 bases, J lost 7 bases, and 6 bases stayed unmatched. CDR3 DNA sequence: TGTGCCAGCAGAGTACAGGGGGCAGGTGGCTACACCTTC. It translates to CASRVQGAGGYTF.

The chain links TRBV29-1 to TRBJ2-7, with D unresolved. The CDR3 has 14 residues. The V end lost 4 bases, the J end lost 1 base, and 14 bases lay between the germline ends. Germline V gives CDR1 SQVTM, CDR2 ANQGSEA. In DNA form, the CDR3 reads TGCAGCGTTGTTGGCAGAGTAGGGTCCTACGAGCAGTACGTC. Its protein is CSVVGRVGSYEQYV.

This clonotype came up a few times. The genes are TRBV20-1 and TRBJ2-1; D might be TRBD2 (7 bases). Germline V gene data show CDR1 as DFQATT and CDR2 as SNEGSKA (reference sequence). The CDR3 consists of 14 residues. CDR3 in amino acids: CSAERGAGYNEQFF. The CDR3, as DNA: TGCAGCGCTGAACGGGGGGCTGGGTACAATGAGCAGTTCTTC.

The gene calls are TRBV4-1 and TRBJ2-1; TRBD1 matches 9 bases. The germline V gene encodes CDR1 MGHRA and CDR2 YSYEKL. J lost 7 bases, V lost 1 base, and 5 bases had no gene match. The CDR3 totals 15 residues. The CDR3, as DNA: TGCGCCAGCAGCCAAGGGAACAGGGGGCGTAATGAGCAGTTCTTC. Protein product: CASSQGNRGRNEQFF.

The rearrangement joins TRBV5-1 to TRBJ2-1, with 12 bases matching TRBD2. The trim removed 3 bases at V and 6 bases at J, leaving 1 base unmatched. The CDR3 runs 14 residues. The germline V gene encodes CDR1 SGHRS and CDR2 YFSETQ. CDR3 loop: CASSSSGGANEQFF. CDR3 coding DNA: TGCGCCAGCAGCTCTAGCGGGGGGGCCAATGAGCAGTTCTTC.

This clonotype was recorded at least ten times. The CDR3 nucleotides are TGCAGTGCTAGAGCTGTCGGACAGGGACAAACTGAAGCTTTCTTT. Protein: CSARAVGQGQTEAFF. The chain links TRBV20-1 to TRBJ1-1, with 8 bases that match TRBD1. After removal of 1 base from V and 5 bases from J, the junction contained 9 bases not matched to a gene. Germline V gene sequence: CDR1 DFQATT, CDR2 SNEGSKA (reference sequence). The length of the CDR3 is 15 residues.

This clonotype was recorded many times. This rearrangement joins TRBV7-8 to TRBJ2-1; TRBD1 agrees at 9 bases. V trimming: 2 bases; J trimming: 6 bases; junction bases outside the gene matches: 8. The CDR3 length is 16 residues. Per the germline V gene, CDR1 is SGHVS and CDR2 is FQNEAQ. CDR3 nucleotide sequence: TGTGCCAGCAGCTTAAGGGACAGGGTCAGATCCAATGAGCAGTTCTTC. This codes for CASSLRDRVRSNEQFF. The variable domain in full, with the rest retrieved from reference TRBV7-8 and TRBJ2-1, is GAGVSQSPRYKVAKRGQDVALRCDPISGHVSLFWYQQALGQGPEFLTYFQNEAQLDKSGLPSDRFFAERPEGSVSTLKIQRTQQEDSAVYLCASSLRDRVRSNEQFFGPGTRLTVL.

A word on this clonotype: At one end the junction does not follow the germline gene, possibly because of a read error. This chain links TRBV7-9 with TRBJ2-2; possible D gene TRBD1, 6 bases. The CDR3 runs 15 residues. Per germline, CDR1 SEHNR and CDR2 FQNEAQ (reference sequence). CDR3 nucleotide sequence: TGCGCCAGCAGCCAGACGGACAGAAGCACCGGGGAGCTGTTTTTT. It translates to CASSQTDRSTGELFF.

This clonotype turned up a few times. The chain links TRBV2 to TRBJ2-2; D might be TRBD1 (5 bases). Per germline, CDR1 SNHLY and CDR2 FYNNEI. This CDR3 contains 15 residues. Between the trimmed V and J ends, which lost 5 bases and 1 base, there was a span of 11 bases. The CDR3 loop is CASSWAGMNTGELFF. The CDR3 DNA follows: TGTGCCAGCAGTTGGGCAGGGATGAACACCGGGGAGCTGTTTTTT. The full variable domain, rest sourced from reference TRBV2 and TRBJ2-2, is EPEVTQTPSHQVTQMGQEVILRCVPISNHLYFYWYRQILGQKVEFLVSFYNNEISEKSEIFDDQFSVERPDGSNFTLKIRSTKLEDSAMYFCASSWAGMNTGELFFGEGSRLTVL.

The chain has TRBV4-2 and TRBJ2-3, with a tentative D call TRBD2 (7 bases). The germline V gene has CDR1 LGHNA and CDR2 YNFKEQ. The CDR3 runs 16 residues. V lost 0 bases to trimming and J lost 4 bases, with 14 bases between them. CDR3 sequence (DNA): TGTGCCAGCAGCCAAGATAGCGAGGGGGGGGCAGATACGCAGTATTTT. This translates into CASSQDSEGGADTQYF.

The rearrangement joins TRBV29-1 to TRBJ2-3; D uncertain. CDR3 length: 10 residues. Germline CDR1 is SQVTM and CDR2 is ANQGSEA. V was pared by 7 bases and J by 3 bases, with 5 bases between. DNA of the CDR3: TGCAGCGAGGGTACAGATACGCAGTATTTT. This translates into CSEGTDTQYF.

With regard to this clonotype: At one end, the junction sequence differs from germline, possibly due to a read error. The chain carries TRBV4-1 and TRBJ1-1; 8 nucleotides match TRBD1. The CDR3 is made up of 13 amino acids. The germline V gene encodes CDR1 MGHRA and CDR2 YSYEKL. CDR3 sequence: CASPGGKNTETFF. CDR3 bases: TGCGCCAGTCCAGGGGGCAAAAACACTGAAACTTTCTTT.

The chain carries TRBV7-3 and TRBJ2-3, with no clear D. V lost 1 base and J lost 6, with 14 bases in between. CDR3 length: 15 residues. Per germline, CDR1 SGHTA and CDR2 FQGTGA. The CDR3 DNA follows: TGTGCCAGCAGCTTAAAGAGTTCGGTCAGGGATACGCAGTATTTT. This sequence encodes CASSLKSSVRDTQYF.

This clonotype was counted at least ten times. This rearrangement joins TRBV4-1 to TRBJ1-1; unclear D gene. CDR1 is MGHRA and CDR2 is YSYEKL in the germline V gene. V gave up 1 base and J gave up 11 bases, with 8 bases separating them. The CDR3 covers 11 residues. The CDR3: CASSQVNKAFF. CDR3 coding DNA: TGCGCCAGCAGCCAAGTCAACAAGGCTTTCTTT.

This clonotype has a handful of counts. The chain employs TRBV28 and TRBJ2-7; TRBD1 matches at 9 bases. V trimming: 4 bases; J trimming: 2 bases; junction bases outside the gene matches: 3. Germline CDR1 is MDHEN and CDR2 is SYDVKM. The length of the CDR3 is 14 residues. The CDR3 protein is CASSSGTGTYEQYV. CDR3 DNA sequence: TGTGCCAGCAGTTCGGGGACAGGGACCTACGAGCAGTACGTC.

This clonotype showed up many times. The V call is TRBV6-1, the J call TRBJ2-2, with a weak D call TRBD1 (5 bases). V dropped 7 bases and J dropped 8 bases, with 14 bases sitting between them. Germline V CDR1 and CDR2: MNHNS, SASEGT. The CDR3 is 13 residues long. The CDR3 spells CASTPLSGGELFF. CDR3 bases: TGTGCCAGCACCCCCCTTTCAGGGGGGGAGCTGTTTTTT.

This rearrangement joins TRBV29-1 to TRBJ1-5; D possibly corresponds to TRBD1 (6 bases). Per the germline V gene, CDR1 is SQVTM and CDR2 is ANQGSEA. The CDR3 covers 13 residues. The V end lost 0 bases, the J end lost 9 bases, and 12 bases lay between the germline ends. CDR3 sequence (DNA): TGCAGCGTTGAAGATGGACAGAGCGGGCCCCAGCATTTT. Residues: CSVEDGQSGPQHF. Full variable domain (outside the CDR3, taken from reference TRBV29-1 and TRBJ1-5): SAVISQKPSRDICQRGTSLTIQCQVDSQVTMMFWYRQQPGQSLTLIATANQGSEATYESGFVIDKFPISRPNLTFSTLTVSNMSPEDSSIYLCSVEDGQSGPQHFGDGTRLSIL.

CDR3 protein: CASSTKFTDTQYF. The DNA of the CDR3 is TGTGCCAGCAGCACCAAATTTACAGATACGCAGTATTTT. This sequence joins TRBV6-1 and TRBJ2-3; D gene ambiguous. Germline V gene sequence: CDR1 MNHNS, CDR2 SASEGT. The CDR3 contains 13 residues. Trimming shortened V by 6 bases and J by 3 bases, and 10 bases separated the two germline ends.

Of note for this clonotype: A much larger clone is a single base away; this may be a read error. The genes are TRBV27 and TRBJ2-6; TRBD2 is a possible D gene (5 bases). V lost 8 bases and J 8 bases, leaving 16 bases between the germline ends. Germline CDR1 is MNHEY and CDR2 is SMNVEV (reference sequence). The CDR3 contains 14 residues. CDR3 coding DNA: TGTGCCAGCGGTTACGAGACTAAGACCAACGTCCTGACTTTC. This codes for CASGYETKTNVLTF.

In its sample, this clonotype was seen a few times. The rearrangement joins TRBV20-1 to TRBJ2-2; 7 nucleotides align to TRBD2. V shed 3 bases and J 0 bases; nucleotides not matched to a gene: 7. This CDR3 comprises 16 residues. The V gene's germline CDR1 is DFQATT and CDR2 SNEGSKA (reference sequence). The CDR3 loop reads CSASRAGSTNTGELFF. The CDR3 nucleotides are TGCAGTGCTAGCAGAGCGGGGTCCACGAACACCGGGGAGCTGTTTTTT.

Ten or more counts support this clonotype. This chain joins TRBV6-1 and TRBJ2-7, with a weak D call TRBD1 (6 bases). The V end was cut by 6 bases, the J end by 2 bases, with 14 bases between. Germline values: CDR1 MNHNS, CDR2 SASEGT. The CDR3 extends over 14 amino acids. The CDR3 here is CASRATGSPYEQYV. CDR3 DNA sequence: TGTGCCAGCAGGGCAACAGGGTCCCCCTACGAGCAGTACGTC.